This T cell receptor (beta chain) was sequenced in a study of patients and donors after allogeneic stem cell transplantation. V shed 3 bases, J shed 1 base, and the junction held 10 bases outside the gene matches. The CDR3 consists of 17 residues. Each CDR3 protein is one row after TCRdb ran MiXCR on the RT-PCR reads. The profile shows some 960,000 distinct CDR3 sequences, approximately 18% of them singletons. This clonotype has just a few counts. The chain combines TRBV12-3 or TRBV12-4 with TRBJ2-3, with 7 bases that match TRBD2. The clonotype was recovered from a human donor who was either an allogeneic HSCT recipient or a stem cell or donor lymphocyte infusion donor (not recorded which). It is not recorded whose cells these are; they may come from a transplant donor. Material: blood, either unsorted or a sorted T cell fraction (not recorded which). The CDR3 sequence is CASSFPRGEAGTDTQYF. CDR3 nucleotide sequence: TGTGCCAGCAGTTTTCCCCGGGGGGAAGCGGGCACAGATACGCAGTATTTT.